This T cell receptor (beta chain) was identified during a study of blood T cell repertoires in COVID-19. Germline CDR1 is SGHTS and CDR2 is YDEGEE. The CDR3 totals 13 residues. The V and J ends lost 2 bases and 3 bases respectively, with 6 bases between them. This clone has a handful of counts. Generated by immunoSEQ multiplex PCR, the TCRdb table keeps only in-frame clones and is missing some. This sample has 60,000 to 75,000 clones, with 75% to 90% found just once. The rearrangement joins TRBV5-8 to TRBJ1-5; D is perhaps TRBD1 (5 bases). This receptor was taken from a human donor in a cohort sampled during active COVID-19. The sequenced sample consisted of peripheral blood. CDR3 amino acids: CASSLQDNQPQHF. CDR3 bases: TGTGCCAGCAGCTTACAGGACAATCAGCCCCAGCATTTT.